This T cell receptor (beta chain) was documented in a study of OX40 agonist ivuxolimab in advanced cancers. For the study at large: The dose of intravenous ivuxolimab that patients received every 2 weeks ranged from 0.01 to 10 mg/kg.

The table came from immunoSEQ multiplex PCR; TCRdb's copy has only in-frame clones and leaves some out. The sample holds more than 85,000 clones, about 90% seen once. Study-wide findings and caveats: There was clonal expansion of CD4+ and CD8+ blood T cells by week 6 at 0.1 to 3.0 mg/kg.

The CDR3 extends over 15 amino acids. Per germline, CDR1 MNHEY and CDR2 SVGAGI. V was pared by 4 bases and J by 4 bases, with 3 bases of the junction left unmatched. As to this clone: Its specificity is unknown.

The sequence derives from an adult with an advanced solid tumor such as melanoma, head and neck, liver or kidney cancer. The sequences come from CD4+ or CD8+ T cells sorted from blood, collected in a trial of the OX40 agonist ivuxolimab. The chain is built from TRBV6-5 and TRBJ2-1, with TRBD2 matching 11 bases. CDR3 sequence: CASSLRLAGYNEQFF. The CDR3 nucleotides are TGTGCCAGCAGTTTGCGACTAGCGGGATACAATGAGCAGTTCTTC.